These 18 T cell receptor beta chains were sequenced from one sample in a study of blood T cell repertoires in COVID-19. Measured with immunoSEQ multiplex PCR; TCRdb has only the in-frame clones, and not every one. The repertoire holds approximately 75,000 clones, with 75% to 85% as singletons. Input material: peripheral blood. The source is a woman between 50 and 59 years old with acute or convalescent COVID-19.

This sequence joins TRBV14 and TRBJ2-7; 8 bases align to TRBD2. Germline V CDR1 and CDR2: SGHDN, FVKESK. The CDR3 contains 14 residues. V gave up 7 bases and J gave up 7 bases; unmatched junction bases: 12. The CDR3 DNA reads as TGTGCCAGCACCCCCATCGGACCGGGGGGGGAGCAGTACTTC. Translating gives CASTPIGPGGEQYF. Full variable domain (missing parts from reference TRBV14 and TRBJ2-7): EAGVTQFPSHSVIEKGQTVTLRCDPISGHDNLYWYRRVMGKEIKFLLHFVKESKQDESGMPNNRFLAERTGGTYSTLKVQPAELEDSGVYFCASTPIGPGGEQYFGPGTRLTVT.

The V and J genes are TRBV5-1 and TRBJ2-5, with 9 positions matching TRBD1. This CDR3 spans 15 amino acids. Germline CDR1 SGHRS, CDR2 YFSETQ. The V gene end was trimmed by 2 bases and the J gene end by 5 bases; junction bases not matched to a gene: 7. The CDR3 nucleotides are TGCGCCAGCAGCTTAGCCGGGGGACAGGGCGAGACCCAGTACTTC. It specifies CASSLAGGQGETQYF.

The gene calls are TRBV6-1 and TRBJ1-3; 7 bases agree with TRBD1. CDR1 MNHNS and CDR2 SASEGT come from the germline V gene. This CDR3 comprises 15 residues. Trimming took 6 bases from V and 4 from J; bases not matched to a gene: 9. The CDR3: CASSLDRAVGNTIYF. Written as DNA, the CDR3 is TGTGCCAGCAGCCTCGACAGGGCGGTAGGAAACACCATATATTTT.

For the CDR3, the DNA is TGTGCCAGCAGCCCCAGACAGGGGGCGTTGGGCACTGAAGCTTTCTTT. It translates to CASSPRQGALGTEAFF. The chain is built from TRBV7-6 and TRBJ1-1; TRBD1 matches 10 bases. Germline trimming cut 5 bases from V and 4 bases from J; bases unmatched to any gene: 10. Germline lookup yields CDR1 SGHVS and CDR2 FNYEAQ. The CDR3 runs to 16 residues. The variable domain in full, with the rest retrieved from reference TRBV7-6 and TRBJ1-1, is GAGVSQSPRYKVTKRGQDVALRCDPISGHVSLYWYRQALGQGPEFLTYFNYEAQQDKSGLPNDRFSAERPEGSISTLTIQRTEQRDSAMYRCASSPRQGALGTEAFFGQGTRLTVV.

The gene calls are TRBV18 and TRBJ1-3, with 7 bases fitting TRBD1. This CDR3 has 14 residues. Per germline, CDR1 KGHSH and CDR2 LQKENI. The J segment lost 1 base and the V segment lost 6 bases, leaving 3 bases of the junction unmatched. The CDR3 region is CASSLQGSGNTIYF. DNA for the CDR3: TGTGCCAGCTCTCTACAGGGGTCTGGAAACACCATATATTTT.

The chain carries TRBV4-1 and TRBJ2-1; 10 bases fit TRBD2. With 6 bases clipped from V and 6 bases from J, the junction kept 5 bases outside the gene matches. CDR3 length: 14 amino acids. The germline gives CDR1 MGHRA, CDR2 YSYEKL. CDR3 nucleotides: TGCGCCAGCAGATCCGGGACTAGCGCCAATGAGCAGTTCTTC. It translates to CASRSGTSANEQFF.

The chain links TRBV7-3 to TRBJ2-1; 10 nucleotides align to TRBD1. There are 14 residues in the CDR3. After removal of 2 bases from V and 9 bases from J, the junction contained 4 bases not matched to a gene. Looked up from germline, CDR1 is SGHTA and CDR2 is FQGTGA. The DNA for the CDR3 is TGTGCCAGCAGCTTAGGAGGACAGGGGGGTGAGCAGTTCTTC. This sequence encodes CASSLGGQGGEQFF. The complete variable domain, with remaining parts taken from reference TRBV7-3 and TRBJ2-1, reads GAGVSQTPSNKVTEKGKYVELRCDPISGHTALYWYRQSLGQGPEFLIYFQGTGAADDSGLPNDRFFAVRPEGSVSTLKIQRTERGDSAVYLCASSLGGQGGEQFFGPGTRLTVL.

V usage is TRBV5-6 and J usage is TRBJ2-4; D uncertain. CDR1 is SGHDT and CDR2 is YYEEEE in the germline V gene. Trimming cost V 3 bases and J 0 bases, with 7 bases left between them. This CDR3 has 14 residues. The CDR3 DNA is TGTGCCAGCAGCTCTACGATAGCCAAAAACATTCAGTACTTC. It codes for CASSSTIAKNIQYF.

CDR3 nucleotide sequence: TGTGCCAGCAGCTCACCGACTAGCCCCCTGGGGTCCTACGAGCAGTACTTC. It translates to CASSSPTSPLGSYEQYF. The rearrangement links TRBV11-2 to TRBJ2-7, with 7 bases that match TRBD2. The CDR3 has 17 amino acids. With V trimmed by 4 bases and J by 1 base, 13 bases remained unmatched. Germline CDR1 SGHAT, CDR2 FQNNGV. Full variable domain (outside the CDR3, taken from reference TRBV11-2 and TRBJ2-7): EAGVAQSPRYKIIEKRQSVAFWCNPISGHATLYWYQQILGQGPKLLIQFQNNGVVDDSQLPKDRFSAERLKGVDSTLKIQPAKLEDSAVYLCASSSPTSPLGSYEQYFGPGTRLTVT.

The CDR3 region is CATSRAGTAQETQYF. The CDR3 DNA follows: TGTGCCACCAGCAGAGCCGGGACAGCCCAAGAGACCCAGTACTTC. The rearrangement links TRBV15 to TRBJ2-5; 7 nucleotides align to TRBD1. Germline CDR1 LNHNV, CDR2 YYDKDF (reference sequence). The junction had 3 bases not matched to a gene; V was cut back by 1 base and J by 1 base. The CDR3 has 15 residues. Variable domain in full (rest from reference TRBV15 and TRBJ2-5): DAMVIQNPRYQVTQFGKPVTLSCSQTLNHNVMYWYQQKSSQAPKLLFHYYDKDFNNEADTPDNFQSRRPNTSFCFLDIRSPGLGDTAMYLCATSRAGTAQETQYFGPGTRLLVL.

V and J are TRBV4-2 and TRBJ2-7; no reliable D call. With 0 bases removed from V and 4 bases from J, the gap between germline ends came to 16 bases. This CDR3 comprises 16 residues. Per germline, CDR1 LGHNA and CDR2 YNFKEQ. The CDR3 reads CASSQEADAVRYEQYF. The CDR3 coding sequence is TGTGCCAGCAGCCAAGAGGCGGATGCAGTGCGGTACGAGCAGTACTTC.

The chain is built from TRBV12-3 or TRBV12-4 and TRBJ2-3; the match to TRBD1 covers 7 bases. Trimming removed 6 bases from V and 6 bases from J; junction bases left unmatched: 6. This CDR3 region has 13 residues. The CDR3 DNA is TGTGCCAGCAGAAGACAGGGTGTGGATACGCAGTATTTT. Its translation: CASRRQGVDTQYF.

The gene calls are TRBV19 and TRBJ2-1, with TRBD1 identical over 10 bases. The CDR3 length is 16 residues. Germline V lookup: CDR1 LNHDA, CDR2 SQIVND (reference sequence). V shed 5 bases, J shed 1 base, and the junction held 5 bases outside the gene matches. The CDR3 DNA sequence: TGTGCCAGTAGTCCCGGACAGGGGGTTTCCTACAATGAGCAGTTCTTC. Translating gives CASSPGQGVSYNEQFF.

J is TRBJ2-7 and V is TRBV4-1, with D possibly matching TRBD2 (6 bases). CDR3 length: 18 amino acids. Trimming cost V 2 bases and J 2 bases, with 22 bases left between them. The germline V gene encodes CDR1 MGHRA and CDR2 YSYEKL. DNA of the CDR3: TGCGCCAGCAGCCAACTCACCTCTGGGGGGAGTGATCCCTACGAGCAGTACTTC. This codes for CASSQLTSGGSDPYEQYF.

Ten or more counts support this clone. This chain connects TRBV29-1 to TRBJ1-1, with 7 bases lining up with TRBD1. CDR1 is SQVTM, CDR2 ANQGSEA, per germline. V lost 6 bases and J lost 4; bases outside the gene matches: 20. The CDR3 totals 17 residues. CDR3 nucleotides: TGCAGCGTATTTTCCCCGGGACAGCTCCTCAGAACCACTGAAGCTTTCTTT. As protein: CSVFSPGQLLRTTEAFF.

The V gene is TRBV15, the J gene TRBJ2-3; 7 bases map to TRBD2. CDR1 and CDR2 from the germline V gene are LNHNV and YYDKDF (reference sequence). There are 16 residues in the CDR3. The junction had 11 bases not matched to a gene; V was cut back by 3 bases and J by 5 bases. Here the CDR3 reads CATSSSLAGSLDTQYF. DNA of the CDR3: TGTGCCACCAGCAGCTCCTTAGCGGGTAGCTTAGATACGCAGTATTTT.

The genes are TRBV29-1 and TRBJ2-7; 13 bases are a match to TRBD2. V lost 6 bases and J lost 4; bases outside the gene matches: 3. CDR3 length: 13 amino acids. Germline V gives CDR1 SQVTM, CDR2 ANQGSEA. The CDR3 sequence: CSVRTSGRYEQYF. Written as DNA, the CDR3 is TGCAGCGTCAGGACTAGCGGGAGATACGAGCAGTACTTC.

The CDR3 sequence: CASSPGLAWTQHF. CDR3 in DNA: TGTGCCAGCAGTCCGGGATTAGCCTGGACCCAGCATTTT. This chain connects TRBV6-2 or TRBV6-3 to TRBJ1-5; D is unclear. V was trimmed by 5 bases and J by 11 bases, leaving 16 bases between them. Germline CDR1 is MNHEY and CDR2 is SVGEGT. The CDR3 extends over 13 amino acids.